Sequencing of this T cell receptor (beta chain) was carried out in a study of CD8 T cells in ankylosing spondylitis (dated by TCRdb to 2015 to 2018). General notes on the study: The study set out to find disease-linked TCR variants by profiling T cell receptor beta repertoires in ankylosing spondylitis patients and healthy donors. The whole study cohort included 108 healthy donors and about two dozen ankylosing spondylitis patients. Samples of peripheral blood were taken, and for ankylosing spondylitis patients, synovial fluid was collected as well.

Summary of the overall study and its limitations: The disease-linked clones showed a CD8+ phenotype and occurred at relatively low frequencies in peripheral blood. A TCR beta motif made up of several highly homologous amino acid variants appeared to be characteristic of blood from ankylosing spondylitis patients. The disease-linked clones were reported to be significantly enriched in matched synovial fluid samples from ankylosing spondylitis patients. Some of the motif variants had been reported before in the synovial fluid and blood of reactive arthritis patients, a finding that suggests common disease-initiation mechanisms.

The sequencing machine was an Illumina HiSeq 2500. TCR beta libraries were prepared by quantitative 5'-RACE with molecular barcodes. The published analysis was carried out like this. To identify disease-linked TCR variants, a new computational method was used, one built on a probabilistic model of VDJ rearrangement. TCRdb itself trimmed the public reads at Q25 with fastp, ran MiXCR and retained productive beta chains. Each entry is one CDR3 protein sequence, shown with its most common DNA and genes. TCRdb assigned the V and J calls; the authors' analysis was not used. The sample table contains around 430,000 distinct CDR3 sequences; only one count was recorded for roughly 15% of them. The top ten constitute approximately 1% of the sample. Remarks on this clonotype: This clone's antigen is unknown. Base qualities are not at hand, and no much larger clone is one base apart.

From its cysteine to its phenylalanine, the CDR3 spans 16 amino acids. The retained sequence is limited to the CDR3, 48 bases, with the frame set at the first base. Reading the germline V gene (reference sequence) gives CDR1 GTSNPN and CDR2 SVGIG. V lost 0 bases and J lost 10 bases, and the count of bases not matched to a germline gene is 14. The chain is assembled from TRBV30 and TRBJ2-1; 8 central nucleotides agree with TRBD1. This clonotype was obtained from a male donor with ankylosing spondylitis. The material sequenced was blood, either unsorted or a sorted T cell fraction (not recorded which). Here is the DNA: TGTGCCTGGAGTGTATCAGGGTTTGGCAGGGGGCCGGAGCAGTTCTTC. The translation is CAWSVSGFGRGPEQFF. Full variable domain (CDR3 extended with the reference TRBV30 and TRBJ2-1 proteins): SQTIHQWPATLVQPVGSPLSLECTVEGTSNPNLYWYRQAAGRGLQLLFYSVGIGQISSEVPQNLSASRPQDRQFILSSKKLLLSDSGFYLCAWSVSGFGRGPEQFFGPGTRLTVL.